One sample yielded the 30 T cell receptor beta chains listed below, sequenced in a study of blood T cell repertoires in COVID-19. Here immunoSEQ multiplex PCR was the method, and the copy in TCRdb shows in-frame clones only, minus some. The sample includes 330,000 or so clones, 87% seen only once; the top ten take approximately 9.4%. Sequenced input: peripheral blood. All receptors come from a man aged 25-45 years with COVID-19, enrolled during active disease.

The J gene is TRBJ1-4, the V gene TRBV10-3; TRBD1 matches 8 bases. V was pared by 6 bases and J by 2 bases, with 5 bases of the junction left unmatched. CDR1 and CDR2 from the germline V gene are ENHRY and SYGVKD. This CDR3 region has 15 residues. The CDR3 reads CAIRTGTGTNEKLFF. CDR3 nucleotides: TGTGCCATCAGGACCGGGACAGGTACTAATGAAAAACTGTTTTTT.

The chain couples TRBV18 to TRBJ1-5; unclear D gene. V was shortened by 0 bases and J by 3 bases, with 9 bases between the two germline ends. Germline CDR1 and CDR2: KGHSH and LQKENI. The CDR3 spans 15 residues. The CDR3 DNA follows: TGTGCCAGCTCACCACCGTCGAGTTACAATCAGCCCCAGCATTTT. Translated, it gives CASSPPSSYNQPQHF.

The count of this clone is one. V gene TRBV5-3 combines with J gene TRBJ2-4; no reliable D call. TRBV5-3 is classed as an ORF, of uncertain function. V gave up 4 bases and J gave up 0 bases, with 23 bases separating them. The CDR3 totals 19 residues. CDR3 nucleotide sequence: TGTGCCAGAAGCCCAGATAGCATTACTAAAAACCTAGCCAAAAACATTCAGTACTTC. Its translation is CARSPDSITKNLAKNIQYF.

The rearrangement joins TRBV5-1 to TRBJ1-3; D not certain. The V end was cut by 0 bases, the J end by 0 bases, with 10 bases between. CDR3 size: 16 residues. The V gene's germline CDR1 is SGHRS and CDR2 YFSETQ. CDR3 loop: CASSLVAGSSGNTIYF. CDR3 bases: TGCGCCAGCAGCTTGGTTGCAGGCTCCTCTGGAAACACCATATATTTT.

This rearrangement joins TRBV29-1 to TRBJ2-5; 9 positions match TRBD2. Germline V CDR1 and CDR2: SQVTM, ANQGSEA. The CDR3 runs to 14 residues. Losses at the gene ends were 1 base for V and 5 bases for J; bases not matched to a gene: 5. CDR3 in DNA: TGCAGCGTTGAAGGCGGGAGGGGCCTGGAGACCCAGTACTTC. It specifies CSVEGGRGLETQYF.

The V and J genes are TRBV5-1 and TRBJ2-7; D remains ambiguous. CDR3 length: 12 amino acids. The germline gives CDR1 SGHRS, CDR2 YFSETQ. Trimming took 4 bases from V and 7 from J, leaving 12 bases between them. The CDR3 loop reads CASSRGEVEQYF. CDR3 nucleotide sequence: TGCGCCAGCAGCCGAGGCGAGGTAGAGCAGTACTTC.

J is TRBJ1-1 and V is TRBV7-3; the match to TRBD1 covers 7 bases. The CDR3 is 15 residues long. J was trimmed by 1 base and V by 4 bases; bases with no gene match: 6. The germline V gene encodes CDR1 SGHTA and CDR2 FQGTGA. The CDR3 DNA reads TGTGCCAGCAGCTCCCACAGGGGATCGAACACTGAAGCTTTCTTT. Protein: CASSSHRGSNTEAFF.

The chain joins TRBV11-2 to TRBJ1-1; D possibly corresponds to TRBD1 (6 bases). CDR3 length: 14 residues. The V gene's germline CDR1 is SGHAT and CDR2 FQNNGV. The V end was cut by 1 base, the J end by 9 bases, with 15 bases between. The CDR3 sequence: CASSLGKGVDQAFF. The DNA of the CDR3 is TGTGCCAGCAGCTTAGGAAAGGGGGTAGACCAAGCTTTCTTT.

The chain joins TRBV2 to TRBJ2-1; tentatively, D is TRBD2 (5 bases). Germline CDR1 and CDR2: SNHLY and FYNNEI. This CDR3 is 12 amino acids long. V was trimmed by 8 bases and J by 9 bases, leaving 14 bases between them. The CDR3: CASGLEVGEQFF. The CDR3 bases are TGTGCCAGCGGACTGGAAGTTGGTGAGCAGTTCTTC.

This chain joins TRBV10-2 and TRBJ1-2; weak D call: TRBD1 (6 bases). In germline, CDR1 is WSHSY, CDR2 SAAADI. The CDR3 is 12 residues long. The V gene lost 6 bases and the J gene lost 4 bases, with 9 bases spanning the gap. CDR3 sequence: CASREDSYGYTF. CDR3 DNA sequence: TGCGCCAGCAGGGAGGACAGCTATGGCTACACCTTC.

Worth noting for this clone: This specimen includes other DNA sequences encoding the same CDR3. The chain is built from TRBV7-8 and TRBJ1-5; perhaps TRBD1 as D (6 bases). V dropped 1 base and J dropped 4 bases, with 8 bases sitting between them. CDR1 and CDR2 from the germline V gene are SGHVS and FQNEAQ. The CDR3 is 14 amino acids. CDR3 loop: CASSLDQGNQPQHF. DNA for the CDR3: TGTGCCAGCAGCTTAGACCAGGGGAATCAGCCCCAGCATTTT.

The chain couples TRBV7-2 to TRBJ2-3, with TRBD1 matching 9 bases. Germline CDR1 reads SGHTA; CDR2 reads FQGNSA. The CDR3 has 14 residues. V lost 5 bases to trimming and J lost 5 bases; unmatched junction nucleotides: 5. The CDR3 DNA reads as TGTGCCAGCAGCGAGGACAGGGGAAGAGATACGCAGTATTTT. This translates into CASSEDRGRDTQYF.

The chain combines TRBV11-2 with TRBJ1-6; D ambiguous. Deletions cut 1 base from V and 6 bases from J, with 13 bases between. CDR1 and CDR2 (germline): SGHAT, FQNNGV. The CDR3 totals 16 residues. CDR3 sequence: CASSLGVGLGNSPLHF. The CDR3 DNA reads as TGTGCCAGCAGCTTAGGAGTGGGCCTGGGTAATTCACCCCTCCACTTT.

V gene TRBV13 combines with J gene TRBJ1-3; no definite D call. Per germline, CDR1 PRHDT and CDR2 FYEKMQ (reference sequence). CDR3 length: 14 amino acids. V gave up 1 base and J gave up 1 base, with 5 bases separating them. CDR3 sequence reads: CASSLVGSGNTIYF. The CDR3 coding sequence is TGTGCCAGCAGCTTAGTCGGTTCTGGAAACACCATATATTTT.

This chain uses TRBV6-5 with TRBJ1-4; D is perhaps TRBD1 (5 bases). The CDR3 consists of 15 residues. CDR1 and CDR2 from the germline V gene are MNHEY and SVGAGI. V was trimmed by 2 bases and J by 7 bases, leaving 14 bases between them. The CDR3 DNA reads TGTGCCAGCAGTTACGTGGGGGGAAGCGTTGAAAAACTGTTTTTT. Translated: CASSYVGGSVEKLFF.

The rearrangement joins TRBV28 to TRBJ2-1; maybe TRBD2 (5 bases). V lost 10 bases, J lost 4 bases, and 8 bases lay in between. CDR3 length: 11 residues. Germline lookup yields CDR1 MDHEN and CDR2 SYDVKM. CDR3 residues: CAIKRYNEQFF. In nucleotides, the CDR3 is TGTGCCATTAAGCGGTACAATGAGCAGTTCTTC. The entire variable domain, with the rest obtained from reference TRBV28 and TRBJ2-1, is as follows: DVKVTQSSRYLVKRTGEKVFLECVQDMDHENMFWYRQDPGLGLRLIYFSYDVKMKEKGDIPEGYSVSREKKERFSLILESASTNQTSMYLCAIKRYNEQFFGPGTRLTVL.

This clone was seen once. In DNA, the CDR3 is TGTGCCAGCAGCTTGAGGGGGGGGGAGCAGTACTTC. It specifies CASSLRGGEQYF. This chain connects TRBV5-4 to TRBJ2-7, with D possibly matching TRBD2 (7 bases). CDR1 is SGHNT and CDR2 is YYREEE in the germline V gene (reference sequence). V shed 1 base and J shed 7 bases, with 9 bases lying between them. There are 12 residues in the CDR3.

The chain links TRBV29-1 to TRBJ2-7, with TRBD1 matching 7 bases. In germline, CDR1 is SQVTM, CDR2 ANQGSEA. Unmatched junction bases numbered 10, after V lost 6 bases and J lost 2 bases. CDR3 size: 14 residues. In DNA form, the CDR3 reads TGCAGCGTCGCACAAAGACAGGGTCCCTACGAGCAGTACTTC. As protein: CSVAQRQGPYEQYF.

This clone appeared a single time. The chain employs TRBV5-1 and TRBJ2-5, with 8 bases that match TRBD2. CDR3 size: 18 residues. CDR1 is SGHRS and CDR2 is YFSETQ in the germline V gene. V shed 3 bases, J shed 2 bases, and the junction held 15 bases outside the gene matches. CDR3 DNA: TGCGCCAGCAGCTCTACGGCCGGGCGAGCGGGGGTGCAAGAGACCCAGTACTTC. Translation: CASSSTAGRAGVQETQYF. Looking up the rest from reference TRBV5-1 and TRBJ2-5 gives the full variable domain: KAGVTQTPRYLIKTRGQQVTLSCSPISGHRSVSWYQQTPGQGLQFLFEYFSETQRNKGNFPGRFSGRQFSNSRSEMNVSTLELGDSALYLCASSSTAGRAGVQETQYFGPGTRLLVL.

The chain is built from TRBV9 and TRBJ1-4, with 7 positions matching TRBD1. The CDR3 spans 16 residues. The germline V gene has CDR1 SGDLS and CDR2 YYNGEE. Trimming took 0 bases from V and 0 from J; bases not matched to a gene: 2. CDR3 sequence (DNA): TGTGCCAGCAGCGTAGCTCAGGGGGCAACTAATGAAAAACTGTTTTTT. Its translation is CASSVAQGATNEKLFF.

This sequence joins TRBV28 and TRBJ1-2; D not certain. Trimming stripped 7 bases from V and 6 bases from J, with 18 bases between. Germline V CDR1 and CDR2: MDHEN, SYDVKM. The CDR3 is 14 residues long. The CDR3 nucleotides read TGTGCCAGCATCGAAAGAGGTCGTTTAGATGGCTACACCTTC. Translation gives CASIERGRLDGYTF.

J is TRBJ2-7 and V is TRBV18, with 9 positions matching TRBD2. There are 17 residues in the CDR3. V lost 3 bases and J lost 6; bases outside the gene matches: 15. Germline V lookup: CDR1 KGHSH, CDR2 LQKENI. The CDR3 DNA reads as TGTGCCAGCTCACCCCAGACGGTCGGCGGGAGGGCCGCCGAGCAGTACTTC. This codes for CASSPQTVGGRAAEQYF.

This clone was seen just once. V is TRBV28 and J is TRBJ2-3; 10 positions match TRBD2. From germline, CDR1 is MDHEN and CDR2 SYDVKM. Germline trimming cut 2 bases from V and 6 bases from J; bases unmatched to any gene: 8. This CDR3 region has 16 residues. CDR3 sequence: CASSLGLAGVADTQYF. Here the CDR3 DNA reads TGTGCCAGCAGTTTAGGGCTAGCGGGAGTGGCGGATACGCAGTATTTT.

V gene TRBV30 combines with J gene TRBJ2-3; TRBD2 matches 8 bases. This CDR3 comprises 13 residues. Per germline, CDR1 GTSNPN and CDR2 SVGIG (reference sequence). V lost 3 bases, J lost 8 bases, and 7 bases stayed unmatched. The CDR3 nucleotides are TGTGCCTGGAGCGCCCCGGGGGGGGGTACGCAGTATTTT. The encoded protein is CAWSAPGGGTQYF.

The chain is built from TRBV11-2 and TRBJ2-1; 10 bases fit TRBD2. J was trimmed by 10 bases and V by 6 bases; bases with no gene match: 12. The CDR3 extends over 15 amino acids. Germline V gene lookup returns CDR1 SGHAT and CDR2 FQNNGV. The CDR3 coding sequence is TGTGCCAGCAGGGAAGCGGGGGGGACCCTGATCGAGCAGTTCTTC. It is translated as CASREAGGTLIEQFF. Using reference TRBV11-2 and TRBJ2-1 for the parts outside the CDR3, the full variable domain is EAGVAQSPRYKIIEKRQSVAFWCNPISGHATLYWYQQILGQGPKLLIQFQNNGVVDDSQLPKDRFSAERLKGVDSTLKIQPAKLEDSAVYLCASREAGGTLIEQFFGPGTRLTVL.

The chain employs TRBV15 and TRBJ2-1, with 8 positions matching TRBD1. CDR1 is LNHNV and CDR2 is YYDKDF in the germline V gene (reference sequence). CDR3 length equals 12 residues. V dropped 5 bases and J dropped 6; count of bases not matched to a gene: 0. This chain's CDR3 is CATSDRGNEQFF. DNA of the CDR3: TGTGCCACCAGCGACAGGGGCAATGAGCAGTTCTTC.

The chain recombines TRBV28 with TRBJ1-5, with 10 nucleotides matching TRBD1. Germline-derived CDR1 and CDR2 are MDHEN and SYDVKM. The V gene end was trimmed by 5 bases and the J gene end by 9 bases; junction bases not matched to a gene: 10. This CDR3 is 15 amino acids long. The CDR3 region is CASSPGQGPLRPQHF. CDR3 DNA: TGTGCCAGCAGTCCGGGACAGGGGCCCTTGCGGCCCCAGCATTTT.

The chain is built from TRBV30 and TRBJ2-4; the match to TRBD1 covers 7 bases. Trimming removed 3 bases from V and 3 bases from J; junction bases left unmatched: 5. Germline V gene sequence: CDR1 GTSNPN, CDR2 SVGIG (reference sequence). There are 14 residues in the CDR3. This CDR3 reads CAWRTGSGKNIQYF. CDR3 bases: TGTGCCTGGAGGACAGGGAGCGGCAAAAACATTCAGTACTTC.

J is TRBJ2-7 and V is TRBV7-8, with 9 positions matching TRBD1. This CDR3 is 16 amino acids long. The germline V gene encodes CDR1 SGHVS and CDR2 FQNEAQ. Unmatched junction bases numbered 12, after V lost 3 bases and J lost 6 bases. Here the CDR3 reads CASSFRYRTGATEQYF. The CDR3 nucleotides are TGTGCCAGCAGCTTTAGATACCGGACAGGGGCTACCGAGCAGTACTTC.

The rearrangement joins TRBV30 to TRBJ2-2; 8 bases align to TRBD2. The junction had 9 bases not matched to a gene; V was cut back by 1 base and J by 2 bases. The CDR3 totals 17 residues. Germline-derived CDR1 and CDR2 are GTSNPN and SVGIG (reference sequence). DNA for the CDR3: TGTGCCTGGAGTGCCGGGACTAGACCGCTTAACACCGGGGAGCTGTTTTTT. It codes for CAWSAGTRPLNTGELFF.